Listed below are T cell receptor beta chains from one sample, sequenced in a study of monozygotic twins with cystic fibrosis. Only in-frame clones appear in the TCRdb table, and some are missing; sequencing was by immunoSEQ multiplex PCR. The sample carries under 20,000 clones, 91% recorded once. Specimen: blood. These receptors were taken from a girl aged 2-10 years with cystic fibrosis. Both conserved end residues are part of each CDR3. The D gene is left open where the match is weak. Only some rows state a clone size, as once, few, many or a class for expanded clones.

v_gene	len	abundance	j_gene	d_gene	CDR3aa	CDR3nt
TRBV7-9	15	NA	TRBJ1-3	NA	CASTSQAGSGNTIYF	TGTGCCAGCACCTCTCAGGCGGGCTCTGGAAACACCATATATTTT
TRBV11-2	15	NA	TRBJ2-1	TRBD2	CASAGGLADYNEQFF	TGTGCCAGCGCCGGGGGACTAGCCGACTACAATGAGCAGTTCTTC
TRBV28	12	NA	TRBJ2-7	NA	CASSLGAYEQYF	TGTGCCAGCAGTTTAGGAGCATACGAGCAGTACTTC
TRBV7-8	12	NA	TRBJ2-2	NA	CASSLFTGELFF	TGTGCCAGCAGCTTATTCACCGGGGAGCTGTTTTTT
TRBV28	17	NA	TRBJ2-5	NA	CASSLRPADIGGETQYF	TGTGCCAGCAGTTTACGTCCAGCGGACATCGGGGGAGAGACCCAGTACTTC
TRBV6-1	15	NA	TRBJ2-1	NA	CASSETQGPYNEQFF	TGTGCCAGCAGTGAAACGCAGGGACCCTACAATGAGCAGTTCTTC
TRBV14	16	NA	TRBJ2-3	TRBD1	CASSSRTGLVLDTQYF	TGTGCCAGCAGCTCTCGGACAGGACTGGTGTTAGATACGCAGTATTTT
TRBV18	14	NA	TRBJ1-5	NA	CASSSRVEDQPQHF	TGTGCCAGCTCATCCAGGGTCGAAGATCAGCCCCAGCATTTT
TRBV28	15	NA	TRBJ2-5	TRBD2	CASSFRGGSGETQYF	TGTGCCAGCAGTTTCCGTGGCGGGAGCGGGGAGACCCAGTACTTC
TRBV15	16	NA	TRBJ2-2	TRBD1	CATSRVETGVNGELFF	TGTGCCACCAGCAGAGTGGAGACAGGGGTGAACGGGGAGCTGTTTTTT
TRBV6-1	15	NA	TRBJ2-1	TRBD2	CASSPGTRVYNEQFF	TGTGCCAGCAGTCCCGGGACTAGGGTCTACAATGAGCAGTTCTTC
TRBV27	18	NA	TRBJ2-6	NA	CASSADGWLQSRANVLTF	TGTGCCAGCAGTGCAGATGGCTGGCTACAAAGTCGGGCCAACGTCCTGACTTTC
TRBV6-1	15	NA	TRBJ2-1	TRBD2	CASTTSGGSYNEQFF	TGTGCCAGCACTACTAGCGGGGGGTCCTACAATGAGCAGTTCTTC
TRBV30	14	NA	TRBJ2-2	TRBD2	CAWSGGRDTGELFF	TGTGCCTGGAGTGGGGGGAGGGACACCGGGGAGCTGTTTTTT
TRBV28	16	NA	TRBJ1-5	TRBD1	CASTSIGQGGNQPQHF	TGTGCCAGCACCTCAATAGGACAGGGTGGAAATCAGCCCCAGCATTTT
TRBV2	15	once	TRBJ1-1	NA	CASSEPLIWHTEAFF	TGTGCCAGCAGTGAACCTCTCATTTGGCACACTGAAGCTTTCTTT
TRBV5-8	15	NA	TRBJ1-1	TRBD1	CASSFSGTGDTEAFF	TGTGCCAGCAGCTTCTCCGGGACAGGAGACACTGAAGCTTTCTTT
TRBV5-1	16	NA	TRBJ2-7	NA	CASSLASVGHPYEQYF	TGCGCCAGCAGCTTGGCCAGTGTGGGGCACCCCTACGAGCAGTACTTC
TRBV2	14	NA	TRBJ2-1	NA	CASSTESSYNEQFF	TGTGCCAGCAGTACAGAGAGCTCCTACAATGAGCAGTTCTTC
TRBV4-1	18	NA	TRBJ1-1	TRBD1	CASSQDPKAGGLYTEAFF	TGCGCCAGCAGCCAAGACCCTAAGGCAGGGGGTTTGTACACTGAAGCTTTCTTT
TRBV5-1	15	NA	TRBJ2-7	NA	CASSLGSESSYEQYF	TGCGCCAGCAGCTTGGGTAGCGAGAGCTCCTACGAGCAGTACTTC
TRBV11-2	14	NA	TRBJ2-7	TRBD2	CASSFPGLSYEQYF	TGTGCCAGCAGCTTTCCGGGACTATCCTACGAGCAGTACTTC
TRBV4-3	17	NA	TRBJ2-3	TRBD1	CASSQEGTGFSADTQYF	TGCGCCAGCAGCCAAGAGGGGACAGGGTTTAGTGCAGATACGCAGTATTTT
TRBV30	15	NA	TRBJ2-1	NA	CAWTRLVEVNNEQFF	TGTGCCTGGACCCGTCTAGTGGAAGTCAACAATGAGCAGTTCTTC
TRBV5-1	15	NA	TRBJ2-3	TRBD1	CASSLEGQDTDTQYF	TGCGCCAGCAGCTTGGAGGGACAGGACACAGATACGCAGTATTTT